The T cell receptor beta chain under discussion was sequenced for a study of post-analysis software for immune sequencing data. CDR3 length equals 14 residues. V lost 2 bases and J lost 1, with 8 bases in between. Germline assignment: CDR1 ENHRY and CDR2 SYGVKD. Unique molecular identifiers were built into the TCR beta cDNA libraries. It was from about 0.94 to 9.7 million T cells that roughly 0.5 million cDNA molecules came. TCRdb re-called the PCR reads through MiXCR, storing one row per CDR3 protein. The table has roughly 870,000 distinct CDR3 sequences, under 70% seen once; the top ten hold 4% to 5.5%. As concerns this clonotype: Its antigen is as yet unknown.

Study findings and constraints: In patients, about 5 TRBV segments were more frequent than in controls, with TRBV5-6, TRBV5-1 and TRBV20-1 among them. Same-batch preparations were strongly co-clustered by F measure.

The genes are TRBV10-3 and TRBJ1-2, with D unresolved. Input material: blood. The source is a girl aged 5-17 years with multiple sclerosis. The CDR3 here is CAISEGAFNYGYTF. CDR3 nucleotides: TGTGCCATCAGTGAGGGAGCCTTTAACTATGGCTACACCTTC.